These 26 T cell receptor beta chains share one sample of origin, sequenced in a study of T cell changes during pregnancy in multiple sclerosis. Sequencing used immunoSEQ multiplex PCR; TCRdb keeps in-frame clones, though not all of them. In the table there are tens of thousands of clones, approximately 94% of which are singletons. This specimen was CD8+ T cells from peripheral blood mononuclear cells, taken in the first trimester of pregnancy. Receptor source: a female donor with multiple sclerosis, enrolled in a pregnancy study.

CDR3 residues: CASSRTGEGDTQYF. The DNA of the CDR3 is TGTGCCAGCAGTCGGACAGGGGAAGGAGATACGCAGTATTTT. The rearrangement links TRBV6-5 to TRBJ2-3; 9 nucleotides line up with TRBD1. Germline assignment: CDR1 MNHEY and CDR2 SVGAGI. The CDR3 length is 14 residues. The V segment lost 5 bases and the J segment 5 bases; nucleotides outside the gene matches: 5.

V is TRBV27 and J is TRBJ2-7; D uncertain. The CDR3 runs to 15 residues. Germline loops: CDR1 MNHEY, CDR2 SMNVEV (reference sequence). The germline V and J ends were trimmed by 2 bases and 2 bases, with 13 bases remaining between them. This chain's CDR3 is CASSLLVSNPYEQYF. In DNA form, the CDR3 reads TGTGCCAGCAGTTTACTTGTTAGCAACCCCTACGAGCAGTACTTC.

The V call is TRBV5-4, the J call TRBJ1-1; TRBD1 is a possible D gene (5 bases). V was cut by 4 bases and J by 4 bases, with 8 bases left in between. Germline values: CDR1 SGHNT, CDR2 YYREEE (reference sequence). The CDR3 is 12 residues long. CDR3 sequence: CASSRGGTEAFF. The CDR3 DNA reads as TGTGCCAGCAGCAGGGGCGGCACTGAAGCTTTCTTT.

The chain combines TRBV6-5 with TRBJ2-3, with 8 bases matching TRBD1. Trimming took 7 bases from V and 2 from J; bases not matched to a gene: 8. The CDR3 length is 15 residues. The germline V gene has CDR1 MNHEY and CDR2 SVGAGI. The CDR3 sequence is CASTNGQGDTDTQYF. For the CDR3, the DNA is TGTGCCAGCACCAATGGACAGGGTGACACAGATACGCAGTATTTT.

This clone was counted only a few times. This sequence joins TRBV15 and TRBJ2-3; 10 bases map to TRBD1. The CDR3 runs 16 residues. V was clipped by 3 bases and J by 5 bases; unmatched bases: 8. CDR1 and CDR2 (germline): LNHNV, YYDKDF (reference sequence). The CDR3 nucleotides read TGTGCCACCAGCAGGGAGACAGGGGGCGGGGGAGATACGCAGTATTTT. Encoded protein: CATSRETGGGGDTQYF.

The V and J genes are TRBV6-1 and TRBJ2-5, with 13 bases that match TRBD2. The CDR3 extends over 15 amino acids. Germline CDR1 and CDR2: MNHNS and SASEGT. V dropped 3 bases and J dropped 2; count of bases not matched to a gene: 0. CDR3 amino acids: CASSETSGRQETQYF. The CDR3 DNA follows: TGTGCCAGCAGTGAGACTAGCGGGAGGCAAGAGACCCAGTACTTC.

The genes are TRBV7-9 and TRBJ2-7; D might be TRBD2 (5 bases). CDR1 SEHNR and CDR2 FQNEAQ come from the germline V gene (reference sequence). The length of the CDR3 is 14 residues. V lost 2 bases and J 3 bases, leaving 11 bases between the germline ends. CDR3: CASSLSGVDYEQYF. CDR3 sequence (DNA): TGTGCCAGCAGCTTATCCGGGGTGGACTACGAGCAGTACTTC. The full variable domain, completed using reference TRBV7-9 and TRBJ2-7, is DTGVSQNPRHKITKRGQNVTFRCDPISEHNRLYWYRQTLGQGPEFLTYFQNEAQLEKSRLLSDRFSAERPKGSFSTLEIQRTEQGDSAMYLCASSLSGVDYEQYFGPGTRLTVT.

This clone ranks as medium-sized. This chain links TRBV9 with TRBJ1-1, with a tentative D call TRBD1 (5 bases). Germline CDR1 reads SGDLS; CDR2 reads YYNGEE. Deletions cut 4 bases from V and 1 base from J, with 17 bases between. This CDR3 region has 16 residues. The chain's CDR3 is CASSPSYRTTNTEAFF. CDR3 sequence (DNA): TGTGCCAGCAGCCCAAGTTATCGGACAACGAACACTGAAGCTTTCTTT.

This sequence joins TRBV27 and TRBJ2-7; TRBD1 aligns across 10 bases. In germline, CDR1 is MNHEY, CDR2 SMNVEV (reference sequence). The CDR3 runs to 16 residues. With 1 base clipped from V and 4 bases from J, the junction kept 7 bases outside the gene matches. The CDR3, as DNA: TGTGCCAGCAGTTTATTGGGACAGGGGCCTTTTTACGAGCAGTACTTC. It translates to CASSLLGQGPFYEQYF.

CDR3 amino acids: CASSQAQGAREKLFF. Here the CDR3 DNA reads TGCGCCAGCAGCCAGGCACAGGGGGCTCGGGAAAAACTGTTTTTT. V gene TRBV4-3 combines with J gene TRBJ1-4; 9 bases are shared with TRBD1. Germline V gene lookup returns CDR1 LGHNA and CDR2 YSLEER. This CDR3 region has 15 residues. V lost 3 bases and J lost 8; bases outside the gene matches: 7.

This clone was recorded only once. The chain uses TRBV10-3 and TRBJ2-7, with D maybe TRBD2 (6 bases). Germline V CDR1 and CDR2: ENHRY, SYGVKD. V was shortened by 10 bases and J by 2 bases, with 18 bases between the two germline ends. The CDR3 loop spans 14 amino acids. CDR3 sequence reads: CATRDERAPYEQYF. For the CDR3, the DNA is TGTGCCACCAGAGACGAGCGGGCCCCCTACGAGCAGTACTTC.

This sequence joins TRBV27 and TRBJ2-7, with TRBD1 as a possible D gene (7 bases). Per germline, CDR1 MNHEY and CDR2 SMNVEV (reference sequence). This CDR3 region has 13 residues. V was shortened by 4 bases and J by 5 bases, with 12 bases between the two germline ends. The CDR3 bases are TGTGCCAGCAGTTACGGGGGACAGAACGAGCAGTACTTC. This translates into CASSYGGQNEQYF.

The J gene is TRBJ2-5, the V gene TRBV7-3, with 8 bases lining up with TRBD2. The J segment lost 0 bases and the V segment lost 4 bases, leaving 4 bases of the junction unmatched. Germline CDR1 is SGHTA and CDR2 is FQGTGA. The CDR3 consists of 15 residues. Here the CDR3 reads CASSSGGGDQETQYF. The CDR3 region has the DNA TGTGCCAGCAGCTCCGGGGGGGGAGACCAAGAGACCCAGTACTTC.

This clone was observed a few times. CDR3 in amino acids: CAWGDGLAGDPGFF. The CDR3 region has the DNA TGTGCCTGGGGCGATGGACTAGCGGGAGACCCGGGGTTCTTC. The J gene is TRBJ2-1, the V gene TRBV30; TRBD2 matches at 13 bases. The trim removed 5 bases at V and 15 bases at J, leaving 13 bases unmatched. The CDR3 totals 14 residues. Germline V gene data show CDR1 as GTSNPN and CDR2 as SVGIG (reference sequence).

The CDR3 coding sequence is TGTGCCAGCAGTTTATCGGCGGGACAGGGATTAGGCTACACCTTC. Protein sequence: CASSLSAGQGLGYTF. The chain carries TRBV27 and TRBJ1-2; 9 bases fit TRBD1. Trimming removed 0 bases from V and 8 bases from J; junction bases left unmatched: 7. The germline CDR1 and CDR2 sequences are MNHEY and SMNVEV (reference sequence). This CDR3 has 15 residues.

The chain is built from TRBV27 and TRBJ1-5, with D possibly matching TRBD1 (5 bases). The CDR3 is 14 amino acids. Trimming left V 3 bases short and J 5 bases short, with 11 bases between. Germline CDR1 and CDR2: MNHEY and SMNVEV (reference sequence). CDR3 loop: CASSFGGADQPQHF. The DNA of the CDR3 is TGTGCCAGCAGTTTTGGAGGGGCGGATCAGCCCCAGCATTTT.

The V call is TRBV14, the J call TRBJ2-1, with 10 bases lining up with TRBD2. CDR3 size: 19 residues. V lost 0 bases and J lost 2; bases outside the gene matches: 10. Germline-derived CDR1 and CDR2 are SGHDN and FVKESK. The CDR3 region has the DNA TGTGCCAGCAGCCAAGATTGGGCCCCTAGCGGGAGCGCCTACAATGAGCAGTTCTTC. It encodes CASSQDWAPSGSAYNEQFF.

The rearrangement uses TRBV7-8 and TRBJ2-7; D gene uncertain. Deletions cut 4 bases from V and 3 bases from J, with 7 bases between. The CDR3 loop spans 12 amino acids. CDR1 and CDR2 (germline): SGHVS, FQNEAQ. The CDR3 sequence is CASSYTIYEQYF. Here the CDR3 DNA reads TGTGCCAGCAGCTACACTATCTACGAGCAGTACTTC.

The V call is TRBV5-1, the J call TRBJ2-1; unclear D gene. V was clipped by 4 bases and J by 0 bases, with 5 bases between them. CDR3 length: 13 residues. The V gene's germline CDR1 is SGHRS and CDR2 YFSETQ. CDR3 nucleotide sequence: TGCGCCAGCAGCCCAGGCTCCTACAATGAGCAGTTCTTC. Residues: CASSPGSYNEQFF. Supplemented by reference TRBV5-1 and TRBJ2-1, the full variable domain reads KAGVTQTPRYLIKTRGQQVTLSCSPISGHRSVSWYQQTPGQGLQFLFEYFSETQRNKGNFPGRFSGRQFSNSRSEMNVSTLELGDSALYLCASSPGSYNEQFFGPGTRLTVL.

This sequence joins TRBV7-9 and TRBJ2-1; TRBD1 is a possible D gene (5 bases). Looked up from germline, CDR1 is SEHNR and CDR2 is FQNEAQ (reference sequence). The V gene lost 10 bases and the J gene lost 9 bases, with 22 bases spanning the gap. This CDR3 comprises 14 residues. The CDR3 loop reads CATLSSGKVGEQFF. The CDR3 nucleotides are TGTGCCACCCTTTCCTCAGGGAAGGTCGGTGAGCAGTTCTTC.

This rearrangement joins TRBV9 to TRBJ2-1, with D possibly TRBD2 on 6 matching bases. Germline CDR1 SGDLS, CDR2 YYNGEE. Trimming stripped 4 bases from V and 7 bases from J, with 24 bases between. CDR3 length: 17 residues. The chain's CDR3 is CASSHRGGLAKWNEQFF. DNA of the CDR3: TGTGCCAGCAGCCACCGGGGTGGGCTAGCGAAGTGGAATGAGCAGTTCTTC.

The chain employs TRBV19 and TRBJ1-2; the match to TRBD1 covers 7 bases. This CDR3 is built from 13 residues. Losses at the gene ends were 10 bases for V and 4 bases for J; bases not matched to a gene: 9. Germline-derived CDR1 and CDR2 are LNHDA and SQIVND (reference sequence). CDR3: CATSARGVYGYTF. In DNA form, the CDR3 reads TGTGCCACCTCCGCCAGGGGGGTCTATGGCTACACCTTC.

The rearrangement uses TRBV4-2 and TRBJ2-7, with 8 bases aligning to TRBD1. This CDR3 comprises 17 residues. CDR1 is LGHNA and CDR2 is YNFKEQ in the germline V gene. J was trimmed by 2 bases and V by 0 bases; bases with no gene match: 9. Here the CDR3 DNA reads TGTGCCAGCAGCCAAGATCTGCATGGGACAGGAGCCTACGAGCAGTACTTC. This codes for CASSQDLHGTGAYEQYF.

The rearrangement joins TRBV5-1 to TRBJ2-5, with TRBD2 matching 9 bases. The end of the DNA is better explained by TRBJ2-7, so the J call may be wrong. Germline loops: CDR1 SGHRS, CDR2 YFSETQ. This CDR3 region has 13 residues. The CDR3 coding sequence is TGCGCCAGCAGCTGGGGACTAGCAGGCGAGCAGTACTTC. Residues: CASSWGLAGEQYF.

The gene calls are TRBV30 and TRBJ2-3, with D perhaps TRBD1 (6 bases). The CDR3 runs to 17 residues. Trimming took 2 bases from V and 2 from J, leaving 20 bases between them. CDR1 and CDR2 from the germline V gene are GTSNPN and SVGIG (reference sequence). DNA for the CDR3: TGTGCCTGGAGTACTCCTCGGACAGCGGAATTCACAGATACGCAGTATTTT. It is translated as CAWSTPRTAEFTDTQYF.

The chain combines TRBV7-9 with TRBJ2-7; maybe TRBD2 (5 bases). Germline CDR1 and CDR2: SEHNR and FQNEAQ (reference sequence). Trimming took 1 base from V and 4 from J, leaving 11 bases between them. CDR3 size: 14 residues. The CDR3 protein is CASSLDYGIYEQYF. The CDR3 DNA reads as TGTGCCAGCAGCTTAGATTACGGGATTTACGAGCAGTACTTC.